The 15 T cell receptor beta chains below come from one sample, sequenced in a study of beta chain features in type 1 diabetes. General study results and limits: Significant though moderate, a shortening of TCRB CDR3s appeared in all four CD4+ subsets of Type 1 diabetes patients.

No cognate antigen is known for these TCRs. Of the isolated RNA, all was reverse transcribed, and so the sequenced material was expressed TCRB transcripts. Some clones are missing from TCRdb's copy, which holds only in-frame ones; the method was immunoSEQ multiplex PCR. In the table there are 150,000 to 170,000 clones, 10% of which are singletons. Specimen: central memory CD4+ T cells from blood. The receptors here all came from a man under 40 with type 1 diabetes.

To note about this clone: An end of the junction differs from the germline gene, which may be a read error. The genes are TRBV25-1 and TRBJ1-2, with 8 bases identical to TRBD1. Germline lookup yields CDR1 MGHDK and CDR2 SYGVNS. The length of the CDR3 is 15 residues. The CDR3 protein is CASSERGTGVYAYTF. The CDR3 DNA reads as TGTGCCAGCAGTGAAAGGGGGACAGGAGTTTATGCCTACACCTTC.

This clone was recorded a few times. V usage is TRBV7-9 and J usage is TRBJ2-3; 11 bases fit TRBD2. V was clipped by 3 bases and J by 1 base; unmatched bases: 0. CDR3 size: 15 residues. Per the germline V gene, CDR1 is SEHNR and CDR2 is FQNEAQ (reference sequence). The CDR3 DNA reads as TGTGCCAGCAGCTTGGGACTAGCGGGCACAGATACGCAGTATTTT. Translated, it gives CASSLGLAGTDTQYF.

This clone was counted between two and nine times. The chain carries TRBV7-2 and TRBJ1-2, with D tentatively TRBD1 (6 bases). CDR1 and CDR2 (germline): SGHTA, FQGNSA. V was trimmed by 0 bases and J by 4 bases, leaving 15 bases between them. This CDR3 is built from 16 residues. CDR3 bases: TGTGCCAGCAGCTTAGCGTTTGGGGGCTCCCTCTATGGCTACACCTTC. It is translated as CASSLAFGGSLYGYTF.

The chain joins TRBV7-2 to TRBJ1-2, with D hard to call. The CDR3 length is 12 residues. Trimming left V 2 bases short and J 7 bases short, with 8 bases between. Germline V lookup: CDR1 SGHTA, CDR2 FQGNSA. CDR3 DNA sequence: TGTGCCAGCAGCTTAAATCCTCCTGGCTACACCTTC. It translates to CASSLNPPGYTF. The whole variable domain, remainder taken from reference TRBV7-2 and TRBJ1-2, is GAGVSQSPSNKVTEKGKDVELRCDPISGHTALYWYRQSLGQGLEFLIYFQGNSAPDKSGLPSDRFSAERTGGSVSTLTIQRTQQEDSAVYLCASSLNPPGYTFGSGTRLTVV.

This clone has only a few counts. The CDR3 sequence: CASSFPGSSNQPQHF. The CDR3 bases are TGTGCCAGCAGTTTCCCAGGATCCAGCAATCAGCCCCAGCATTTT. The chain links TRBV28 to TRBJ1-5; no firm D call. The CDR3 contains 15 residues. Germline-derived CDR1 and CDR2 are MDHEN and SYDVKM. The V end lost 3 bases, the J end lost 1 base, and 10 bases lay between the germline ends.

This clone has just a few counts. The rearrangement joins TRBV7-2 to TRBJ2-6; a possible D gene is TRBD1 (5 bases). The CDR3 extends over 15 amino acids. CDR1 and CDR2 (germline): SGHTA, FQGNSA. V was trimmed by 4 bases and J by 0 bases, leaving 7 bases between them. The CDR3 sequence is CASSWTSSGANVLTF. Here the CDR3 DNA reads TGTGCCAGCAGCTGGACAAGCTCTGGGGCCAACGTCCTGACTTTC.

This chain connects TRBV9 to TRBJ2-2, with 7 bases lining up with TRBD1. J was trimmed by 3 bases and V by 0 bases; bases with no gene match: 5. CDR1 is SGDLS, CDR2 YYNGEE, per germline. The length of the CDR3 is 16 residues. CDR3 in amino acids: CASSVAEGAHTGELFF. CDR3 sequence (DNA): TGTGCCAGCAGCGTAGCCGAGGGGGCCCACACCGGGGAGCTGTTTTTT.

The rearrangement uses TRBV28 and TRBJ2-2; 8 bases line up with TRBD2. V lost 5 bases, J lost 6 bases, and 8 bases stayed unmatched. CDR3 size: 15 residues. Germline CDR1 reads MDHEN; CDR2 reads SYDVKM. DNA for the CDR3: TGTGCCAGCAGTACCGCGGGGGGCATAGCCGGGGAGCTGTTTTTT. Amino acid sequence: CASSTAGGIAGELFF.

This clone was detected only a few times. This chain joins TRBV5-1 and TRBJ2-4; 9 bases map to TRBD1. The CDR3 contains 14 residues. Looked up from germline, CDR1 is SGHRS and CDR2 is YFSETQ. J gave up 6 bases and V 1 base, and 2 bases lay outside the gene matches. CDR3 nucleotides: TGCGCCAGCAGCTTGATGGGACAGGGAAACATTCAGTACTTC. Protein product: CASSLMGQGNIQYF.

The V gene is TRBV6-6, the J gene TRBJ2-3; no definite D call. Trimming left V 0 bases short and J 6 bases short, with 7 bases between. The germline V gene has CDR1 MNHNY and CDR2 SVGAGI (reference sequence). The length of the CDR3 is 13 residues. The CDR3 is CASSYSTGDTQYF. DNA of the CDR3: TGTGCCAGCAGTTACTCGACTGGTGATACGCAGTATTTT.

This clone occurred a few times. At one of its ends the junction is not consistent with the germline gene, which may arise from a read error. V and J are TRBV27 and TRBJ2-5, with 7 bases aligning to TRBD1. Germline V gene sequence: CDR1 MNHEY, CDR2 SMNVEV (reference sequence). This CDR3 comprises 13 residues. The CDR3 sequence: CASKGTEGESQYF. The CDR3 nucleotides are TGTGCCAGCAAAGGGACAGAAGGGGAGAGCCAGTACTTC.

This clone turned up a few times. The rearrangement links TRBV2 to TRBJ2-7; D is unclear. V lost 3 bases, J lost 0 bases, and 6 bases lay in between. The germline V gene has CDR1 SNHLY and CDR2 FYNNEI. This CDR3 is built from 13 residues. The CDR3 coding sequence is TGTGCCAGCAGTGACGGTAGCTCCTACGAGCAGTACTTC. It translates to CASSDGSSYEQYF.

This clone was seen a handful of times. The CDR3 here is CSVERDYGYTF. The CDR3 region has the DNA TGCAGCGTTGAACGGGACTATGGCTACACCTTC. The chain couples TRBV29-1 to TRBJ1-2, with D unresolved. In germline, CDR1 is SQVTM, CDR2 ANQGSEA. Trimming stripped 2 bases from V and 3 bases from J, with 4 bases between. The CDR3 length is 11 residues.

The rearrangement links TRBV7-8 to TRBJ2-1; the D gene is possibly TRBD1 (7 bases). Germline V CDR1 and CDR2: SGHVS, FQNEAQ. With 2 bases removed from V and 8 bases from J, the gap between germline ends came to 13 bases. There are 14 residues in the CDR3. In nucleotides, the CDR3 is TGTGCCAGCAGCTTAATCAGGGGGGACTATGAGCAGTTCTTC. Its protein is CASSLIRGDYEQFF.

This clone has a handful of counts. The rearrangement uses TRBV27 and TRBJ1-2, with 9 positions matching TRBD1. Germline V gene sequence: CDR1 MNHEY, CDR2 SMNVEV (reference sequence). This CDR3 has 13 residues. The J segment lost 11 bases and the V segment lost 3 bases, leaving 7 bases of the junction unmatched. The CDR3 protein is CASSFVGTGSYTF. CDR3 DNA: TGTGCCAGCAGTTTTGTAGGGACAGGGAGTTACACCTTC.